The 17 T cell receptor beta chains presented below share a single source sample, sequenced in a study of blood T cell repertoires in COVID-19. Produced via immunoSEQ multiplex PCR; TCRdb's table is partial and in-frame only. The sample consists of roughly 250,000 clones, about 85% of them appearing once. Sequenced sample: peripheral blood. The receptors derive from a man aged 35 to 55 with acute or convalescent COVID-19.

The chain is built from TRBV13 and TRBJ2-7, with D possibly matching TRBD2 (6 bases). Germline loops: CDR1 PRHDT, CDR2 FYEKMQ (reference sequence). The length of the CDR3 is 16 residues. Trimming cost V 5 bases and J 1 base, with 18 bases left between them. CDR3 loop: CASSTLGERASYEQYF. DNA of the CDR3: TGTGCCAGCAGCACCCTCGGGGAGCGGGCGTCCTACGAGCAGTACTTC.

V is TRBV15 and J is TRBJ1-2; D unresolved. CDR3 length equals 15 residues. The germline V and J ends were trimmed by 0 bases and 7 bases, with 15 bases remaining between them. CDR1 LNHNV and CDR2 YYDKDF come from the germline V gene (reference sequence). The CDR3 DNA follows: TGTGCCACCAGCAGAGATGGGCACGGGATCTCTGGCTACACCTTC. Residues: CATSRDGHGISGYTF.

Points on this clone: Given the absence of the conserved phenylalanine or tryptophan at the CDR3 end, a read error is likely. No DNA is shown, since the ends of the CDR3 on it are uncertain; the CDR3 is the one TCRdb lists. The chain couples TRBV5-5 to TRBJ1-4; TRBD1, the table's D call, was not compared with the DNA. Germline CDR1 reads SGHKS; CDR2 reads YYEKEE (reference sequence). The CDR3 comprises 13 residues, both ends counted. Here the CDR3 reads CASSPEPRGHPVT.

The chain uses TRBV29-1 and TRBJ2-2; 7 nucleotides align to TRBD2. CDR3 length: 14 residues. V lost 6 bases to trimming and J lost 0 bases; unmatched junction nucleotides: 4. In germline, CDR1 is SQVTM, CDR2 ANQGSEA. This chain's CDR3 is CSVPGLTNTGELFF. CDR3 sequence (DNA): TGCAGCGTCCCGGGACTAACGAACACCGGGGAGCTGTTTTTT.

This chain connects TRBV3-1 (or the pseudogene TRBV3-2) to TRBJ2-7; D gene uncertain. Germline lookup yields CDR1 LGHDT and CDR2 YNNKEL (reference sequence). CDR3 length: 14 amino acids. V lost 4 bases to trimming and J lost 2 bases, with 12 bases between them. Here the CDR3 DNA reads TGTGCCAGCAGCCTACAACAGAGACCCTACGAGCAGTACTTC. It is translated as CASSLQQRPYEQYF.

V gene TRBV29-1 combines with J gene TRBJ1-6; weak D call: TRBD1 (5 bases). CDR3 size: 14 residues. Trimming stripped 6 bases from V and 5 bases from J, with 14 bases between. Per germline, CDR1 SQVTM and CDR2 ANQGSEA. The CDR3 coding sequence is TGCAGCGTGAGAGCGGGACTAAATAATTCACCCCTCCACTTT. Translating gives CSVRAGLNNSPLHF.

The chain carries TRBV6-5 and TRBJ1-1; D may be TRBD1 (5 bases). This CDR3 contains 14 residues. The germline V and J ends were trimmed by 6 bases and 4 bases, with 15 bases remaining between them. Germline loops: CDR1 MNHEY, CDR2 SVGAGI. In DNA, the CDR3 is TGTGCCAGCAGGATGCAGGGAAGGGGCACTGAAGCTTTCTTT. It codes for CASRMQGRGTEAFF.

The chain joins TRBV6-2 or TRBV6-3 to TRBJ2-2; maybe TRBD1 (5 bases). Trimming cost V 0 bases and J 7 bases, with 18 bases left between them. The length of the CDR3 is 17 residues. Germline CDR1 and CDR2: MNHEY and SVGEGT. The CDR3 DNA follows: TGTGCCAGCAGTTACTCGGTTGTTCAGCAGGGCAACGGGGAGCTGTTTTTT. Residues: CASSYSVVQQGNGELFF.

J is TRBJ1-2 and V is TRBV9; 9 bases fit TRBD1. This CDR3 is 16 amino acids long. V shed 3 bases and J 3 bases; nucleotides not matched to a gene: 9. The germline gives CDR1 SGDLS, CDR2 YYNGEE. The CDR3 sequence: CASSAWTGERDYGYTF. The CDR3 bases are TGTGCCAGCAGCGCATGGACAGGGGAGAGGGACTATGGCTACACCTTC.

The gene calls are TRBV29-1 and TRBJ2-6; no clear D gene. There are 17 residues in the CDR3. V shed 4 bases and J shed 0 bases, with 16 bases lying between them. Looked up from germline, CDR1 is SQVTM and CDR2 is ANQGSEA. The CDR3 loop is CSVAGEDSTSGANVLTF. The CDR3 coding sequence is TGCAGCGTTGCCGGCGAGGATTCAACCTCTGGGGCCAACGTCCTGACTTTC.

The chain has TRBV6-5 and TRBJ1-1, with TRBD1 as a possible D gene (6 bases). There are 15 residues in the CDR3. V lost 5 bases and J 1 base, leaving 14 bases between the germline ends. CDR1 MNHEY and CDR2 SVGAGI come from the germline V gene. The CDR3 loop is CASSPPGTPNTEAFF. CDR3 nucleotide sequence: TGTGCCAGCAGTCCCCCCGGGACACCGAACACTGAAGCTTTCTTT.

With respect to this clone: Other DNA sequences in this sample translate to the same CDR3. The chain uses TRBV6-5 and TRBJ1-1, with D unclear. Trimming removed 8 bases at V and 1 base at J, with 8 bases between. CDR3 length: 12 amino acids. CDR1 and CDR2 (germline): MNHEY, SVGAGI. The CDR3 sequence is CASSRGNTEAFF. The CDR3 bases are TGTGCCAGCTCCCGGGGGAACACTGAAGCTTTCTTT.

The chain uses TRBV7-2 and TRBJ1-1; D is unresolved. Trimming stripped 5 bases from V and 0 bases from J, with 7 bases between. Germline V gives CDR1 SGHTA, CDR2 FQGNSA. There are 13 residues in the CDR3. This CDR3 is CASSVTLNTEAFF. Here the CDR3 DNA reads TGTGCCAGCAGCGTGACACTGAACACTGAAGCTTTCTTT. Supplemented by reference TRBV7-2 and TRBJ1-1, the full variable domain reads GAGVSQSPSNKVTEKGKDVELRCDPISGHTALYWYRQSLGQGLEFLIYFQGNSAPDKSGLPSDRFSAERTGGSVSTLTIQRTQQEDSAVYLCASSVTLNTEAFFGQGTRLTVV.

This sequence joins TRBV13 and TRBJ2-1, with 11 nucleotides matching TRBD2. This CDR3 has 15 amino acids. Looked up from germline, CDR1 is PRHDT and CDR2 is FYEKMQ (reference sequence). With 10 bases clipped from V and 0 bases from J, the junction kept 5 bases outside the gene matches. The CDR3 is CATTSGGSSYNEQFF. The CDR3 DNA reads TGTGCCACCACTAGCGGGGGAAGCTCCTACAATGAGCAGTTCTTC.

The rearrangement joins TRBV7-3 to TRBJ1-4, with D uncertain. Germline CDR1 reads SGHTA; CDR2 reads FQGTGA. Trimming pared 5 bases from V and 5 bases from J, leaving 9 bases between. CDR3 length: 13 amino acids. For the CDR3, the DNA is TGTGCCAGCAGCCCAGGATCCAATGAAAAACTGTTTTTT. Its translation: CASSPGSNEKLFF.

As to this clone: The same CDR3 can be traced to other DNA sequences in this sample. The V and J genes are TRBV15 and TRBJ2-1, with TRBD2 as a possible D gene (6 bases). V was pared by 0 bases and J by 1 base, with 10 bases between. Per the germline V gene, CDR1 is LNHNV and CDR2 is YYDKDF (reference sequence). This CDR3 has 16 amino acids. The CDR3 here is CATSRDRGRSYNEQFF. The CDR3 coding sequence is TGTGCCACCAGCAGAGATCGGGGGAGGTCCTACAATGAGCAGTTCTTC.

V usage is TRBV28 and J usage is TRBJ1-5, with TRBD1 as a possible D gene (5 bases). V was shortened by 6 bases and J by 3 bases, with 15 bases between the two germline ends. The CDR3 is made up of 15 amino acids. Germline lookup yields CDR1 MDHEN and CDR2 SYDVKM. The CDR3 DNA reads as TGTGCCAGCAGCCCCCCAAGACAGCACAATCAGCCCCAGCATTTT. It encodes CASSPPRQHNQPQHF. Drawing the rest from reference TRBV28 and TRBJ1-5, the complete variable domain is DVKVTQSSRYLVKRTGEKVFLECVQDMDHENMFWYRQDPGLGLRLIYFSYDVKMKEKGDIPEGYSVSREKKERFSLILESASTNQTSMYLCASSPPRQHNQPQHFGDGTRLSIL.